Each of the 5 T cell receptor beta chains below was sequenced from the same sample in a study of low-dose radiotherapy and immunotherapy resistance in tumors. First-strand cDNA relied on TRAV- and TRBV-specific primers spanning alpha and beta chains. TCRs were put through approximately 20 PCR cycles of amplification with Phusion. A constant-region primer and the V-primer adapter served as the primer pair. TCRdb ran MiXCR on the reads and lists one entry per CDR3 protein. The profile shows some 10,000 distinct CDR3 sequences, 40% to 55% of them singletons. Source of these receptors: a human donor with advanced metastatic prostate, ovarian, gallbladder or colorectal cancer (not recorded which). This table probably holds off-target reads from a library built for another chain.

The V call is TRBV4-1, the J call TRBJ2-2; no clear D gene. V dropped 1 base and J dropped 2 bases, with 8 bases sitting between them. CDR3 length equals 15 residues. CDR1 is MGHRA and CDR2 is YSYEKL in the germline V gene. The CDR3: CASSQVLGNTGELFF. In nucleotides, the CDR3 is TGCGCCAGCAGCCAAGTTCTGGGCAACACCGGGGAGCTGTTTTTT.

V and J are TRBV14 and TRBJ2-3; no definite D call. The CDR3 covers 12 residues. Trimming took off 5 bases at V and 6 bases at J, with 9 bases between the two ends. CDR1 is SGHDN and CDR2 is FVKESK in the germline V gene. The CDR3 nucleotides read TGTGCCAGCAGCGTCCGAAGGGATACGCAGTATTTT. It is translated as CASSVRRDTQYF. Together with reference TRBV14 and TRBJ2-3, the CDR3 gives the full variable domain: EAGVTQFPSHSVIEKGQTVTLRCDPISGHDNLYWYRRVMGKEIKFLLHFVKESKQDESGMPNNRFLAERTGGTYSTLKVQPAELEDSGVYFCASSVRRDTQYFGPGTRLTVL.

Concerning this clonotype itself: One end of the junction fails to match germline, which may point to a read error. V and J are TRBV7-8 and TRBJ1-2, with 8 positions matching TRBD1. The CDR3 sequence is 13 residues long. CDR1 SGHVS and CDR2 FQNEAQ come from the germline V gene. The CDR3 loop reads CASSLQGTGLVAF. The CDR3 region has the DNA TGTGCCAGCAGCTTGCAAGGGACAGGTCTGGTAGCCTTC.

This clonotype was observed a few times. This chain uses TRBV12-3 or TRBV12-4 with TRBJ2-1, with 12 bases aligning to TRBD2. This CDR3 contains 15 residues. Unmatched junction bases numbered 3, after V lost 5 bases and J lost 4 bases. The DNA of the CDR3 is TGTGCCAGCAGTCCCACTAGCGGGGGGTACAATGAGCAGTTCTTC. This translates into CASSPTSGGYNEQFF.

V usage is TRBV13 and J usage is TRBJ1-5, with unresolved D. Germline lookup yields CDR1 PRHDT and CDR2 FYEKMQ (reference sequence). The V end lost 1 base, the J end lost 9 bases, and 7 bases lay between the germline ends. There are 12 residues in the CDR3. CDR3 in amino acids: CASSLEDTPQHF. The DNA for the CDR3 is TGTGCCAGCAGCTTAGAAGATACGCCCCAGCATTTT.